The clone carrying this T cell receptor beta chain was counted between two and nine times. Its antigen is unidentified. The CDR3 extends over 15 amino acids. Unmatched junction bases numbered 6, after V lost 6 bases and J lost 9 bases. The V gene's germline CDR1 is MNHNS and CDR2 SASEGT. Starting 14 to 28 days after autologous transplant, ipilimumab 1 mg/kg was given. This sample is drawn from a study of ipilimumab plus nivolumab after autologous stem cell transplantation. Study findings and constraints: Authors suggest TCR repertoire, Treg phenotype and gut microbiota support further study.

Method: immunoSEQ multiplex PCR; TCRdb's copy keeps in-frame clones and lacks some. The sample has 15,000 to 20,000 clones, 80% to 90% seen once. The source is a male donor with diffuse large B-cell lymphoma. The sequencing here drew on PBMCs, taken in a trial of ipilimumab plus nivolumab as post-transplant consolidation. This sequence joins TRBV6-1 and TRBJ1-6; 12 nucleotides line up with TRBD1. For the CDR3, the DNA is TGTGCCAGCAGGAGTTGGGACAGGGGGCTTTCACCCCTCCACTTT. This encodes CASRSWDRGLSPLHF.